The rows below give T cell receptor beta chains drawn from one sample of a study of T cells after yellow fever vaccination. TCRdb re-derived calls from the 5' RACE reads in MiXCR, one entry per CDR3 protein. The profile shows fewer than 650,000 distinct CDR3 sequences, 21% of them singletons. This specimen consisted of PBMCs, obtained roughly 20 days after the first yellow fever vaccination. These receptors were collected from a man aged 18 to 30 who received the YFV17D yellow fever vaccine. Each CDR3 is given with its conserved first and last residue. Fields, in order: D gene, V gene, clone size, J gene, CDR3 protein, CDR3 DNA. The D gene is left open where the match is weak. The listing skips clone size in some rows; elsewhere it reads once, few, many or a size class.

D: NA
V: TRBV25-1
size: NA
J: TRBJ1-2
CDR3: CASSLGSARLNYGYTF
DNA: TGTGCCAGCAGCCTCGGCTCCGCTCGTCTTAACTATGGCTACACCTTC

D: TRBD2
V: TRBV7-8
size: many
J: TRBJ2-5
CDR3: CASSPKRSSGKETQYF
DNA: TGTGCCAGCAGCCCTAAGCGGAGTAGCGGGAAAGAGACCCAGTACTTC

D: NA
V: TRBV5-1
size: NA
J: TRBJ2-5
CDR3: CASSLAMQGGETQYF
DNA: TGCGCCAGCAGCTTGGCCATGCAGGGTGGGGAGACCCAGTACTTC

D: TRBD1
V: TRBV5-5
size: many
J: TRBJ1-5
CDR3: CASSFTGASNQPQHF
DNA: TGTGCCAGCAGCTTTACAGGGGCCAGCAATCAGCCCCAGCATTTT

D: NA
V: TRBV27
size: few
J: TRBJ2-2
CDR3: CASSTGLENTGELFF
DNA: TGTGCCAGCAGTACGGGACTGGAGAACACCGGGGAGCTGTTTTTT

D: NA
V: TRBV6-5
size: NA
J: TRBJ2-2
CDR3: CASSYSLGRDTGELFF
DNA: TGTGCCAGCAGTTACAGCCTGGGACGAGACACCGGGGAGCTGTTTTTT

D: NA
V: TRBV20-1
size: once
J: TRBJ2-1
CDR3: CSARWISEQFF
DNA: TGCAGTGCTAGATGGATTAGTGAGCAGTTCTTC

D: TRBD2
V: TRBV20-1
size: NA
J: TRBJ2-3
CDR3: CSAPRGVQRYTQYF
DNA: TGCAGTGCCCCGCGGGGGGTACAGAGGTATACGCAGTATTTT

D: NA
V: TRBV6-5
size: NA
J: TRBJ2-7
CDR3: CASSYSAGPYEQYF
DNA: TGTGCCAGCAGTTACTCGGCGGGGCCCTACGAGCAGTACTTC

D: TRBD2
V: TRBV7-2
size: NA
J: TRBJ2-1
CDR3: CASSLAPSGGFHNEQFF
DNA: TGTGCCAGCAGCTTAGCCCCTAGCGGGGGGTTCCACAATGAGCAGTTCTTC

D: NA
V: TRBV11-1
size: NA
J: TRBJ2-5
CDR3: CASSLGDWETQYF
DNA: TGTGCCAGCAGCTTAGGGGATTGGGAGACCCAGTACTTC

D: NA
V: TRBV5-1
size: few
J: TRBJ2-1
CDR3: CASSSWIGGDEQFF
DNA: TGCGCCAGCAGCTCCTGGATAGGAGGGGATGAGCAGTTCTTC

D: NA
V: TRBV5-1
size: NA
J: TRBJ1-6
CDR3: CASSLETPHLQSPLHF
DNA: TGCGCCAGCAGCTTAGAGACTCCCCATCTTCAGTCACCCCTCCACTTT

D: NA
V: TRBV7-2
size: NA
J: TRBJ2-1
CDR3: CASSLGGDPKQFF
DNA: TGTGCCAGCAGCTTAGGGGGGGATCCTAAGCAGTTCTTC

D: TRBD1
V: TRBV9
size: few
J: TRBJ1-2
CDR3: CASSVYGQGGGYTF
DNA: TGTGCCAGCAGCGTCTATGGACAGGGAGGCGGCTACACCTTC

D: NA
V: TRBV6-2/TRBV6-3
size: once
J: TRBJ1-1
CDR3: CASSYDLRERNTEAFF
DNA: TGTGCCAGCAGTTACGATCTAAGGGAGCGAAACACTGAAGCTTTCTTT

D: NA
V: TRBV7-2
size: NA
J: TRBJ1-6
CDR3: CASSLVAGSNSPLHF
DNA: TGTGCCAGCAGCTTAGTCGCTGGAAGTAATTCACCCCTCCACTTT

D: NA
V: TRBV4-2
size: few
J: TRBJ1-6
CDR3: CASSQASGLVVGF
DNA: TGTGCCAGCAGCCAAGCATCGGGCCTCGTCGTCGGATTT

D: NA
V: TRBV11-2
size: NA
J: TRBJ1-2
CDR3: CASSRGTGNYGYTF
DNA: TGTGCCAGCAGCCGAGGGACGGGAAACTATGGCTACACCTTC

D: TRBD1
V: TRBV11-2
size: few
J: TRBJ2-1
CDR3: CASRALQGNVYNEQFF
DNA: TGTGCCAGCAGAGCCCTACAGGGGAATGTATACAATGAGCAGTTCTTC

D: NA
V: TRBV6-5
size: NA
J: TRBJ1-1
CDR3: CASSYGLATEAFF
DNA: TGTGCCAGCAGTTACGGGTTGGCCACTGAAGCTTTCTTT

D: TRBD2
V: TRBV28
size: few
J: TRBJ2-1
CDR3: CASGRPGLERDEQFF
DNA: TGTGCCAGCGGGAGACCGGGACTAGAGAGGGATGAGCAGTTCTTC